This TCR beta chain was sequenced during a study of pediatric ulcerative colitis (dated by TCRdb to the late 2010s). Regarding the study in general: From 8 to 10 newly diagnosed, treatment-naive pediatric ulcerative colitis patients and a few non-IBD control children, paired blood and rectal samples were collected.

Using the immunoSEQ TRB Survey service, rearranged CDR3 beta regions were amplified from genomic DNA with multiplex V and J primers. To keep depth equal across samples, survey-level sequencing depth of up to 500,000 reads per sample was applied. Libraries were purified, pooled and sequenced on Illumina technology. The authors processed their data as follows. immunoSEQ online tools were used for productive clonality, sample overlap, pairwise scatters, CDR3 beta length, V/D/J gene usage and productiveness. Calculated diversity was defined as the number of unique rearrangements divided by total templates, multiplied by 100, and Shannon and Simpson indices were computed as well. Principal component analysis used the R prcomp function and ggbiplot package on Z-score normalized data. Blood-rectal clonal overlap within each subject was quantified with Morisita's index. TCRdb mirrors the immuneACCESS table, restricted to in-frame sequences. Some clones are absent from its copies; in checked studies, under half trace to an unresolved V gene, and the reason for the others is unknown. V, J and clone size were drawn from that table, and D and trimming were deduced from the DNA. The sample yields about 11,000 clones; approximately 80% were counted once. The top ten clones comprise under 5% of the sample.

The CDR3 contains 11 residues, cysteine and phenylalanine counted. The DNA shown is the 33-base CDR3, in frame from base 1. CDR1 MDHEN and CDR2 SYDVKM are derived from the germline V gene. Between the V and J ends, shortened by 6 bases and 6 bases respectively, the junction contains 6 bases. During colonoscopy, one to two pinch biopsies were obtained from the rectum for research purposes. In controls, colonoscopy was performed for suspected IBD, macroscopically and histologically normal endoscopy was observed, and no IBD diagnosis was made within the following year. Before DNA was isolated, the rectal biopsies underwent proteinase K digestion. The Wizard kit (Promega) was used to extract genomic DNA from blood and intestinal samples. Paper-wide results and their limitations: Compared with controls, ulcerative colitis patients showed significantly higher autologous blood-rectal clonal overlap, a finding that suggests increased T cell trafficking to inflamed tissue. Because repertoires were derived from total lymphocyte DNA, patterns in rare subsets such as regulatory T cells may not have been reflected. Only four individuals were included in the healthy control group, which was small. A couple of rectal CDR3 clonotypes were found in every ulcerative colitis patient but in no control. Blood-derived T cells may have been included in the rectal pinch biopsies, particularly in patients with overt colitis. For technical reasons, substantially fewer templates were yielded by the blood samples of two patients, and these blood samples were excluded from blood-rectal overlap analysis. Rectal repertoire features separated controls, mild-moderate and acute severe colitis patients; acute severe colitis showed reduced rectal diversity due to clonal expansions.

As regards this clone: This receptor's antigen is unknown. No much larger clone exists at a distance of one base, and base qualities are not known.

The chain is assembled from TRBV28 and TRBJ2-1, with no reliable assignment of the D segment. Material for sequencing was gut tissue. The sequence was collected from a girl between 10 and 17 years old who was a control in a study of pediatric ulcerative colitis. The DNA sequence follows: TGTGCCAGCAGCAAACGCAATGAGCAGTTCTTC. Its coded protein is CASSKRNEQFF.